Sequencing of this T cell receptor (beta chain) was carried out in a study of blood T cells in healthy people across ages. In germline, CDR1 is KGHSH, CDR2 LQKENI. The CDR3 sequence is 19 residues long. V gave up 2 bases and J gave up 2 bases; unmatched junction bases: 14. The second PCR ran roughly 6 to 12 cycles with a sample-barcoded 5' primer and J-beta primers. One entry per CDR3 protein results from TCRdb running MiXCR on the 5' RACE reads. The sample lists approximately 800,000 distinct CDR3 sequences, 20% to 25% occurring once. The data were also submitted as part of a second study, on T cells of mothers and their children. This second report adds: Donors were three healthy Caucasian mothers and their six children. Among related mother-child pairs, overlap was slightly higher than in unrelated pairs, though not significantly.

The source of this sequence is a boy between 10 and 17 years old in good health. The rearrangement uses TRBV18 and TRBJ1-2; TRBD1 matches at 10 bases. Sequenced: blood. This CDR3 is CASSPITGTGAIFNYGYTF. CDR3 bases: TGTGCCAGCTCACCAATTACCGGGACAGGGGCCATATTCAACTATGGCTACACCTTC. The full variable domain, its missing parts supplied by reference TRBV18 and TRBJ1-2, is NAGVMQNPRHLVRRRGQEARLRCSPMKGHSHVYWYRQLPEEGLKFMVYLQKENIIDESGMPKERFSAEFPKEGPSILRIQQVVRGDSAAYFCASSPITGTGAIFNYGYTFGSGTRLTVV.